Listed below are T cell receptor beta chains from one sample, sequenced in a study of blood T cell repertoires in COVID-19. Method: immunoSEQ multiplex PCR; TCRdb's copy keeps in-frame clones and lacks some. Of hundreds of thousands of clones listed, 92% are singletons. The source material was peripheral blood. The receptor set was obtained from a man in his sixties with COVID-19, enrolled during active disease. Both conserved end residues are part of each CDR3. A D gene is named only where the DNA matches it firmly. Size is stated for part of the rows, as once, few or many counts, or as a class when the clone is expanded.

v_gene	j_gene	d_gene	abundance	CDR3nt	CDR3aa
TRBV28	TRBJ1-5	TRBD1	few	TGTGCCAGCAGTTCAGGGGGCTTGGGCAATCAGCCCCAGCATTTT	CASSSGGLGNQPQHF
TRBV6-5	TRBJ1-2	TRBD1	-	TGTGCCAGCAGTTACCGTTCACAGGGGCTCTATGGCTACACCTTC	CASSYRSQGLYGYTF
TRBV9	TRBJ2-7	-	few	TGTGCCAGCGACTATGTCGACTACGAGCAGTACTTC	CASDYVDYEQYF
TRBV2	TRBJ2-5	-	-	TGTGCCAGCAGCTACCAAGAGACCCAGTACTTC	CASSYQETQYF
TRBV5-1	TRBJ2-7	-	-	TGCGCCAGCCAGGCAGGTACAGGCCTCGAGCAGTACTTC	CASQAGTGLEQYF
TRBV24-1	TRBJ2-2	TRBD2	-	TGTGCCACCAGTGAAACTAGCGGGAGCGTGACCGGGGAGCTGTTTTTT	CATSETSGSVTGELFF
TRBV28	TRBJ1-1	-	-	TGTGCCAGCAGCCCATCGACAGGAGCGAACACTGAAGCTTTCTTT	CASSPSTGANTEAFF
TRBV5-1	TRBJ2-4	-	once	TGCGCCAGCAGCGAGCGAAGCAAAAACATTCAGTACTTC	CASSERSKNIQYF
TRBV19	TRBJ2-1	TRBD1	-	TGTGCCAGTAGTACTCCGGGACAGGGCAGCAATGAGCAGTTCTTC	CASSTPGQGSNEQFF
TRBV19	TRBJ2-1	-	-	TGTGCCAGTAGTCCCCCAGGTAGCGGAGCATACAATGAGCAGTTCTTC	CASSPPGSGAYNEQFF
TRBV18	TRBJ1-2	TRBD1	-	TGTGCCAGCTCACCAGGGACAGGGTTCTATGGCTACACCTTC	CASSPGTGFYGYTF
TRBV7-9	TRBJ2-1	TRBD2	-	TGTGCCAGCACCCGAGGCTCGGGACTAGCGGGGGGAGGGACTTACAATGAGCAGTTCTTC	CASTRGSGLAGGGTYNEQFF
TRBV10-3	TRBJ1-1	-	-	TGTGCCATCAGGGGGACCCGGGGGGGTACAGAAACCTGGGGTGCTTTCTTT	CAIRGTRGGTETWGAFF
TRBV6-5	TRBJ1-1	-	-	TGTGCCAGCAGTTACGCGGGGACCGCTTTCTTT	CASSYAGTAFF
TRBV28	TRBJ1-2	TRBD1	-	TGTGCCAGCAGTACCCCAGGGGGCGGGGGCTACACCTTC	CASSTPGGGGYTF
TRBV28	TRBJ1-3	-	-	TGTGCCAGCAGCGGAGGGATTCCTGGAAACACCATATATTTT	CASSGGIPGNTIYF
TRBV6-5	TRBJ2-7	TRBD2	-	TGTGCCAGCAGTAGGACTAGCGGCCCCTACGAGCAGTACTTC	CASSRTSGPYEQYF
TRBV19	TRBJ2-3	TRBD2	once	TGTGCCAGTAGACGGACTAGCGGGAGCAGCAATACGCAGTATTTT	CASRRTSGSSNTQYF
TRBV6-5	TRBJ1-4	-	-	TGTGCCAGCCGCCCTGGGCAGATCAATGAAAAACTGTTTTTT	CASRPGQINEKLFF
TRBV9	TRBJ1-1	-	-	TGTGCCAGCAGCGTAGATGACGGGGGATCGGCTGAAGCTTTCTTT	CASSVDDGGSAEAFF
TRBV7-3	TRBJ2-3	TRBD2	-	TGTGCCAGCAGCCTTAACCGACTAGCGGGGGGACCCACAGATACGCAGTATTTT	CASSLNRLAGGPTDTQYF
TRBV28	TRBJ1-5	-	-	TGTGCCAGCAGAGGGGGGGTCTACAATCAGCCCCAGCATTTT	CASRGGVYNQPQHF
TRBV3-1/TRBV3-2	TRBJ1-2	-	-	TGTGCCAGCAGCAGGGCGGGGGAGGGCTACACCTTC	CASSRAGEGYTF
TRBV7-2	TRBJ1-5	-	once	TGTGCCAGCAGCCAGGGGATAAGCAATCAGCCCCAGCATTTT	CASSQGISNQPQHF
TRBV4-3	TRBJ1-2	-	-	TGCGCCAGCAGCCAAGTAACGAACAGTGGTGTTGGCTACACCTTC	CASSQVTNSGVGYTF
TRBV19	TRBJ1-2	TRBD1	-	TGTGCCAGTAGAGAAGGACAGGCGCGTGGCTACACCTTC	CASREGQARGYTF
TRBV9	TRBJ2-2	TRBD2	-	TGTGCCAGCAGCCCAATTAGCGGGAGAGGCACCGGGGAGCTGTTTTTT	CASSPISGRGTGELFF
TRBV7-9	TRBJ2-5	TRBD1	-	TGTGCCAGCAGCACAGGGGGGTTTGAGACCCAGTACTTC	CASSTGGFETQYF
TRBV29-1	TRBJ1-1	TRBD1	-	TGCAGCGTTGGGTACAGGGGAAACACTGAAGCTTTCTTT	CSVGYRGNTEAFF
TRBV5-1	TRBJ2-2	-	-	TGCGCCAGCAGCTTGGGGGCGGGGTTATCACGGACCGGGGAGCTGTTTTTT	CASSLGAGLSRTGELFF
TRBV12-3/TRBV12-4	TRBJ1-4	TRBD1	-	TGTGCCAGCAGTCTACAGGGGGGCGAAAAACTGTTTTTT	CASSLQGGEKLFF
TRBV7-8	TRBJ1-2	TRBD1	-	TGTGCCAGCAGCTTCGACAGGGGGCCAGACTACACCTTC	CASSFDRGPDYTF
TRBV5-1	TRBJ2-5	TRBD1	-	TGCGCCAGCAGCCCCAGGGGGCCCCCGCAAGAGACCCAGTACTTC	CASSPRGPPQETQYF
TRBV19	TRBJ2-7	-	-	TGTGCCAGTAGTCAGACTACGAGTAGCTCCTACGAGCAGTACTTC	CASSQTTSSSYEQYF
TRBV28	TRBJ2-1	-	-	TGTGCCAGCAGTTCCCCATATAGCGCTTTCTACTACAATGAGCAGTTCTTC	CASSSPYSAFYYNEQFF
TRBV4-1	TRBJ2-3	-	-	TGCGCCAGCAGCCTCACAGGGAGTTACACAGATACGCAGTATTTT	CASSLTGSYTDTQYF
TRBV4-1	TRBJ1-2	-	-	TGCGCCAGCAGCCAAGGCGGGTTGGGAGGCTACACCTTC	CASSQGGLGGYTF
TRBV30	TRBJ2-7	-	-	TGTGCCTGCCCCCTCGCGGGGACCCTCTCCTACGAGCAGTACTTC	CACPLAGTLSYEQYF
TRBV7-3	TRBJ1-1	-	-	TGTGCCAGCAGCTTATTTCCGGTTATGAACACTGAAGCTTTCTTT	CASSLFPVMNTEAFF
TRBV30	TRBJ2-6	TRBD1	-	TGTGCCTGGCGAACGACAGGGGGCGTCTCTGGGGCCAACGTCCTGACTTTC	CAWRTTGGVSGANVLTF
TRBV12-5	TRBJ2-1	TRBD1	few	TGTGCTAGTGGTTCCACCCTGACCCGGGACAGGGCCTACAATGAGCAGTTCTTC	CASGSTLTRDRAYNEQFF
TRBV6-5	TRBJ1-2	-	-	TGTGCCAGCAGTTACTCGAATCCCCGATTGGGAGCAGGCTACACCTTC	CASSYSNPRLGAGYTF
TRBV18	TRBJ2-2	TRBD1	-	TGTGCCAGCTCACGACAGGGGGCTGACACCGGGGAGCTGTTTTTT	CASSRQGADTGELFF
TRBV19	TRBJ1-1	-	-	TGTGCCAGTAGTATAGCGGGGTTAAACACTGAAGCTTTCTTT	CASSIAGLNTEAFF
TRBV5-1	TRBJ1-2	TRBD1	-	TGCGCCAGCGGCGGACAGGGAACTAACTATGGCTACACCTTC	CASGGQGTNYGYTF
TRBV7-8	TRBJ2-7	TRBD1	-	TGTGCCAGCAGCCCACAGGGGGCTTACGAGCAGTACTTC	CASSPQGAYEQYF
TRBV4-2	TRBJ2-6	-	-	TGTGCCAGCACCTCTAACGCCGACAGCAGATCTGGGGCCAACGTCCTGACTTTC	CASTSNADSRSGANVLTF
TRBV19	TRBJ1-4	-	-	TGTGCCAGTAGTGCGCGGAGTGGAGGGAAAGAAAAACTGTTTTTT	CASSARSGGKEKLFF
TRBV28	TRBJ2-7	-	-	TGTGCCAGCTGTTGGGGAGGGGGAGGGTACGAGCAGTACTTC	CASCWGGGGYEQYF
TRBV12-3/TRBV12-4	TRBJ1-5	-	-	TGTGCCAGCAGCCCCGGGACAAATCAGCCCCAGCATTTT	CASSPGTNQPQHF
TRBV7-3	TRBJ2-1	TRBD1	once	TGTGCCAGCAGCTTGGACAGGGGGCGCAATGAGCAGTTCTTC	CASSLDRGRNEQFF
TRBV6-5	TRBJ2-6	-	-	TGTGCCAGCAGCCTATTGGCTGGGGCCAACGTCCTGACTTTC	CASSLLAGANVLTF
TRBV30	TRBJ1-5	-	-	TGTGCCTGGAGTGCGGGACATAGTATTATTAGCAATCAGCCCCAGCATTTT	CAWSAGHSIISNQPQHF
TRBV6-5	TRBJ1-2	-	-	TGTGCCAGCAGTTACGGCGTGGACACAGCTCTTGGCTACACCTTC	CASSYGVDTALGYTF
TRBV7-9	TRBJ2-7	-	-	TGTGCCAGCAGCCTAGGGGCTACCTACGAGCAGTACTTC	CASSLGATYEQYF